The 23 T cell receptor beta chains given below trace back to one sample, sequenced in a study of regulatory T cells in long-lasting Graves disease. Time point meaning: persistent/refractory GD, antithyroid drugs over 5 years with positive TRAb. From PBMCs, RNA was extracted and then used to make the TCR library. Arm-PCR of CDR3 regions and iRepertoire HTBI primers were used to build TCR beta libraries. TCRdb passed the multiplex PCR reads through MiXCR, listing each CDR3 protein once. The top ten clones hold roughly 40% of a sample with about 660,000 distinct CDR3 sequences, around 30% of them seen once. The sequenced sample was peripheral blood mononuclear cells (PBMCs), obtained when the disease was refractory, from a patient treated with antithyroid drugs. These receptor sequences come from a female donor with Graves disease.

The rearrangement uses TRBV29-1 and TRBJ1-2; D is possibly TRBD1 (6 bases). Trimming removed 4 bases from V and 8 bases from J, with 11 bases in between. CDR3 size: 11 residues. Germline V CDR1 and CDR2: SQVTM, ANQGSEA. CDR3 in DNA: TGCAGCGTTGGGGGGGCGGGAGGCTACACCTTC. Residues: CSVGGAGGYTF.

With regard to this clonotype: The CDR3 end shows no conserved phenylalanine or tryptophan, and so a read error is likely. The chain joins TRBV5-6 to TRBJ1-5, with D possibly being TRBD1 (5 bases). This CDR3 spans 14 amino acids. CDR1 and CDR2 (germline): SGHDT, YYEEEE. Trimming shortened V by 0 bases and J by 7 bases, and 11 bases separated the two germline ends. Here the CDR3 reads CASSLGGGYQPQHL. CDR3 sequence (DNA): TGTGCCAGCAGCTTGGGCGGGGGGTACCAGCCCCAGCATCTT.

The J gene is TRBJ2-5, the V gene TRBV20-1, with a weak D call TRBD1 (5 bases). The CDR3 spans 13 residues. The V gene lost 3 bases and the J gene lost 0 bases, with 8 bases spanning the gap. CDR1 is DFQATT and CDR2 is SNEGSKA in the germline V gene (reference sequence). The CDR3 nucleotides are TGCAGTGCTAGGGCAGGGTACCAAGAGACCCAGTACTTC. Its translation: CSARAGYQETQYF.

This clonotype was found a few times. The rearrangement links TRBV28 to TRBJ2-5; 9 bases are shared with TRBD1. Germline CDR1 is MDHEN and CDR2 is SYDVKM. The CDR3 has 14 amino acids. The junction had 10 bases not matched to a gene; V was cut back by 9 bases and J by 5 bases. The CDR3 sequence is CARPYRGLRETQYF. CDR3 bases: TGTGCCAGGCCTTACAGGGGGCTTAGGGAGACCCAGTACTTC. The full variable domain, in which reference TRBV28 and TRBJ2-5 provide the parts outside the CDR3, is DVKVTQSSRYLVKRTGEKVFLECVQDMDHENMFWYRQDPGLGLRLIYFSYDVKMKEKGDIPEGYSVSREKKERFSLILESASTNQTSMYLCARPYRGLRETQYFGPGTRLLVL.

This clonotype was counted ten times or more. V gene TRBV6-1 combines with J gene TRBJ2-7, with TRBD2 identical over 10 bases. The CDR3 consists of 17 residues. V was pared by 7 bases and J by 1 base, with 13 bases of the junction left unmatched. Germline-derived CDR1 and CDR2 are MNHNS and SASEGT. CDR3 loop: CASNPRLAGVNSYEQYF. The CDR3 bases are TGTGCCAGCAACCCCCGTCTAGCGGGAGTTAATTCCTACGAGCAGTACTTC.

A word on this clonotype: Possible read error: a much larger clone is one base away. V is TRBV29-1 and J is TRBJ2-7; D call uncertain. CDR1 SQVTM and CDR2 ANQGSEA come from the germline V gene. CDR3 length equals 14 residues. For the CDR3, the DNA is TGCAGCGTTGGGAAACGGAGCAAATCCTACGAGCGGTACTTC. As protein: CSVGKRSKSYERYF.

The CDR3 bases are TGTGCCAGCAGCTTTAAGCAGGTGCGAGACTATGGCTACACCTTC. Its protein product is CASSFKQVRDYGYTF. The chain uses TRBV5-6 and TRBJ1-2; no clear D gene. The CDR3 is 15 amino acids. Trimming took 2 bases from V and 3 from J, leaving 14 bases between them. Germline CDR1 is SGHDT and CDR2 is YYEEEE.

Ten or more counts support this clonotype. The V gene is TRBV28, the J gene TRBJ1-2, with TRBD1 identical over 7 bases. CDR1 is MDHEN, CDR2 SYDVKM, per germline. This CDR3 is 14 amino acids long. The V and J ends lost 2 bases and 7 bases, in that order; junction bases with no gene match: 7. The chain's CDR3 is CASSLERTGRGYTF. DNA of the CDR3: TGTGCCAGCAGTTTAGAGAGGACAGGACGTGGCTACACCTTC.

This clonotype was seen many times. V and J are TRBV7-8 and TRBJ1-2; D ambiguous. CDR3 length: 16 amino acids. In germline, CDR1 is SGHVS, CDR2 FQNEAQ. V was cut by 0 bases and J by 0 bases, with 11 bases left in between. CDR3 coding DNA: TGTGCCAGCAGCTTAGCGCTGGCAGGAGCTAACTATGGCTACACCTTC. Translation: CASSLALAGANYGYTF.

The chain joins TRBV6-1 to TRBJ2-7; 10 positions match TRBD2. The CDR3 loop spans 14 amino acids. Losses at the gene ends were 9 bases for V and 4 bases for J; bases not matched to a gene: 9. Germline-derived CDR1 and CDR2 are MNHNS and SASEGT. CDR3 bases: TGTGCCAGTAACCAAGCGGGAGGGCAGTACGAGCAGTACTTC. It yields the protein CASNQAGGQYEQYF.

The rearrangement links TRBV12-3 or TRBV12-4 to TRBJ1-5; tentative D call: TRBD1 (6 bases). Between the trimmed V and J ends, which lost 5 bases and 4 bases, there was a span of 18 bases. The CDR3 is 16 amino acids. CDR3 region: CASSPPPEGGNQPQHF. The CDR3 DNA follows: TGTGCCAGCAGTCCTCCCCCCGAGGGGGGAAATCAGCCCCAGCATTTT.

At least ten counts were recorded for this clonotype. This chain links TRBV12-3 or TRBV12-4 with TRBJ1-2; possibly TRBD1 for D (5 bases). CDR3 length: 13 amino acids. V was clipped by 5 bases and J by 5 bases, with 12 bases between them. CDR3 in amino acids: CASSPREGYGYTF. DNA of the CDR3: TGTGCCAGCAGTCCCAGGGAAGGTTATGGCTACACCTTC.

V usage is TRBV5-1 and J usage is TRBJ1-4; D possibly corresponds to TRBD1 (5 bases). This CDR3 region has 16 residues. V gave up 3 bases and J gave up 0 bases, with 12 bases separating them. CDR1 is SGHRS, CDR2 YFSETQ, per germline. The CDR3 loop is CASSWGGRTTNEKLFF. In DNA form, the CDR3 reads TGCGCCAGCAGCTGGGGGGGACGTACAACTAATGAAAAACTGTTTTTT.

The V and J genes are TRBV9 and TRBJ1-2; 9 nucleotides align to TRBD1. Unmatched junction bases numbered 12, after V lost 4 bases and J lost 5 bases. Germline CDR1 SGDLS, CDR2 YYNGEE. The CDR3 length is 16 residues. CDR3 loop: CASSPRDRAITYGYTF. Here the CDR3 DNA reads TGTGCCAGCAGCCCTAGGGACAGGGCAATTACGTATGGCTACACCTTC.

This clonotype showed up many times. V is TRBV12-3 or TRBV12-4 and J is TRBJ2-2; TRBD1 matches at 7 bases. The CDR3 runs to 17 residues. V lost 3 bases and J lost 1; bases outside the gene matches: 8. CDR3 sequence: CASSFHRGLENTGELFF. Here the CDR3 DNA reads TGTGCCAGCAGTTTCCACAGGGGTTTGGAGAACACCGGGGAGCTGTTTTTT.

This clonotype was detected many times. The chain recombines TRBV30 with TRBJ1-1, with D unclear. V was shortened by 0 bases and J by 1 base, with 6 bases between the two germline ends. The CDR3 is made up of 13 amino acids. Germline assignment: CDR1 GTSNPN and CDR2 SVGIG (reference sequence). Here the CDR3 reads CAWSVRENTEAFF. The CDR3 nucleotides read TGTGCCTGGAGTGTTCGGGAGAACACTGAAGCTTTCTTT.

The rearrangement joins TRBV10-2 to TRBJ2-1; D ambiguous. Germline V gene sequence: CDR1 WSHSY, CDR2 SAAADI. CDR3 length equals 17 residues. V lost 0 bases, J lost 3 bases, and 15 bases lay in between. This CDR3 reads CASSESVFSGDYNEQFF. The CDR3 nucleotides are TGCGCCAGCAGTGAGTCGGTTTTTAGTGGGGACTACAATGAGCAGTTCTTC.

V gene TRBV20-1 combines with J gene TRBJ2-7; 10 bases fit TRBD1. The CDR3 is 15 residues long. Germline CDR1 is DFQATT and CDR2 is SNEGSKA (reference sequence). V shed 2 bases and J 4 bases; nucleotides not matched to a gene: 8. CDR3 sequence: CSARPDRGDFYEQYF. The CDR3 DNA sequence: TGCAGTGCTAGACCGGACAGGGGGGACTTTTACGAGCAGTACTTC.

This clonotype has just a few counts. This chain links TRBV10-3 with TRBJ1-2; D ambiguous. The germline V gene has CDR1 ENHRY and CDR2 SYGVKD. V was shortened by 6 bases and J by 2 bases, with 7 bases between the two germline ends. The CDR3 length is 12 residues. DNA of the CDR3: TGTGCCATCAGAGCAGGAAACTATGGCTACACCTTC. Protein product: CAIRAGNYGYTF.

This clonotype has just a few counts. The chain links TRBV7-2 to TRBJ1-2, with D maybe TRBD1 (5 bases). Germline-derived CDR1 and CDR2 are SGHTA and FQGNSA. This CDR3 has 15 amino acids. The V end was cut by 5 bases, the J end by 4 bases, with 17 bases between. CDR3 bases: TGTGCCAGCAGCCAGTCCGCGGAAACAGGCTATGGCTACACCTTC. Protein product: CASSQSAETGYGYTF.

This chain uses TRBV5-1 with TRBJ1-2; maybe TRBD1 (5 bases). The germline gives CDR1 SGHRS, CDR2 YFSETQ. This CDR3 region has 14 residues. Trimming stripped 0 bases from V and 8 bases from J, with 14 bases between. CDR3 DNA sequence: TGCGCCAGCAGCTTGGGGCCAGGGCCTCTGGGCTACACCTTC. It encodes CASSLGPGPLGYTF.

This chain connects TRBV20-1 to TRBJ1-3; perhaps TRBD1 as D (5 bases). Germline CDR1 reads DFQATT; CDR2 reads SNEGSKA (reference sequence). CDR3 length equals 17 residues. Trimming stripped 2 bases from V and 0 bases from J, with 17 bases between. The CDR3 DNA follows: TGCAGTGCTAGACCGGCCGGGGGTCTCCACTCTGGAAACACCATATATTTT. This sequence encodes CSARPAGGLHSGNTIYF.

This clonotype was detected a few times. The CDR3 coding sequence is TGTGCCTGGAGTGTACCCCAGGGGATTAGCAATCAGCCCCAGCATTTT. Translation gives CAWSVPQGISNQPQHF. The J gene is TRBJ1-5, the V gene TRBV30; a possible D gene is TRBD1 (6 bases). Germline assignment: CDR1 GTSNPN and CDR2 SVGIG (reference sequence). V lost 0 bases, J lost 0 bases, and 12 bases lay in between. This CDR3 is built from 16 residues.